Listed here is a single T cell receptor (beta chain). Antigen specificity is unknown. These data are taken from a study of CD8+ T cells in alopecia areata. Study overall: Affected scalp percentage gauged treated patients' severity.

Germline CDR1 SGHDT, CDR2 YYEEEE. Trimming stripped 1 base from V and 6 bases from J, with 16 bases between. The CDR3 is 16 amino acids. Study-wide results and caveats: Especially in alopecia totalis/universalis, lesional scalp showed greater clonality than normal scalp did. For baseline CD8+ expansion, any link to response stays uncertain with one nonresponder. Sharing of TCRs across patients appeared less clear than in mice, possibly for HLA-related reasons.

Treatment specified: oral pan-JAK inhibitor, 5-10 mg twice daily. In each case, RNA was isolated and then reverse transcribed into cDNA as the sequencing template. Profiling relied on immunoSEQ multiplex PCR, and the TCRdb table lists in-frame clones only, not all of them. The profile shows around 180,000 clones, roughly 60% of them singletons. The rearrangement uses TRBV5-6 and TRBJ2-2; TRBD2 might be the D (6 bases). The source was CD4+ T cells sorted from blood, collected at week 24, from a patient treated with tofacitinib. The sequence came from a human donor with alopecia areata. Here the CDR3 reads CASSLYQPGGAGELFF. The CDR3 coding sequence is TGTGCCAGCAGCTTGTATCAACCCGGGGGAGCCGGGGAGCTGTTTTTT.